These T cell receptor beta chains were read from a single sample in a study of beta chain features in type 1 diabetes. TCRdb's copy holds only in-frame clones and misses some; the assay was immunoSEQ multiplex PCR. The sample contains about 270,000 clones, around an eighth of which appear only once. Sequencing was performed on naive CD4+ T cells from blood. These receptors all come from a man between 25 and 39 years old with type 1 diabetes. CDR3s include the opening cysteine and the closing phenylalanine or tryptophan. D genes are given only for firm matches. Not every row has a clone size; where given, it reads once, few, many or a size class.

size	V	D	J	DNA	CDR3
NA	TRBV11-2	NA	TRBJ2-5	TGTGCCAGCAGCTTCGTTATCGGAGAGACCCAGTACTTC	CASSFVIGETQYF
NA	TRBV6-5	NA	TRBJ2-7	TGTGCCAGCAAGTTAAGCCAGGGGTACTACGAGCAGTACTTC	CASKLSQGYYEQYF
few	TRBV5-1	TRBD1	TRBJ2-7	TGCGCCAGCAGCCCGCAGCAGGGGGCCTCCTACGAGCAGTACTTC	CASSPQQGASYEQYF
NA	TRBV6-6	TRBD1	TRBJ2-7	TGTGCCAGCAGTCGAGGACAGGGTGGCGAGCAGTACTTC	CASSRGQGGEQYF
few	TRBV28	NA	TRBJ2-7	TGTGCCAGCAGTTTTGACATATACGAGCAGTACTTC	CASSFDIYEQYF
few	TRBV7-2	NA	TRBJ1-2	TGTGCCAGCAGCTTAGCTGCGGGCCGTAACTATGGCTACACCTTC	CASSLAAGRNYGYTF
few	TRBV5-1	TRBD2	TRBJ2-7	TGCGCCAGCAGCAGGGGACTCGCGGGGGACGAGCAGTACTTC	CASSRGLAGDEQYF
NA	TRBV4-3	NA	TRBJ2-4	TGCGCCAGCAGCCACAGCTTAGCGGAATGGAAAAACATTCAGTACTTC	CASSHSLAEWKNIQYF
few	TRBV21-1	NA	TRBJ2-5	TGTGCCAGCACCTCCCGTGACAGGGGGCGCCTTCGAGAGACCCAGTACTTC	CASTSRDRGRLRETQYF
few	TRBV29-1	NA	TRBJ1-1	TGCAGCGTTGTTTCCTTTGCGGGTTGGACTGAAGCTTTCTTT	CSVVSFAGWTEAFF
NA	TRBV7-7	NA	TRBJ2-3	TGTGCTAGCAGCTTAGGGGGGAGGAGGGAAGATACGCAGTATTTT	CASSLGGRREDTQYF
few	TRBV6-6	NA	TRBJ2-5	TGTGCCAGCGCAGGCCAAGAGACCCAGTACTTC	CASAGQETQYF
NA	TRBV5-1	TRBD1	TRBJ2-7	TGCGCCAGCAGCGGGATGACAGGGAGCTACGAGCAGTACTTC	CASSGMTGSYEQYF
NA	TRBV27	NA	TRBJ2-7	TGTGCCAGCAGACTACAGGGTTCCTACGAGCAGTACTTC	CASRLQGSYEQYF
NA	TRBV2	NA	TRBJ2-3	TGTGCCATCCAGGAAGTAGGCACAGATACGCAGTATTTT	CAIQEVGTDTQYF
few	TRBV19	TRBD2	TRBJ2-1	TGTGCCAGTAGTGGCCTACTAGCGGGACACAATGAGCAGTTCTTC	CASSGLLAGHNEQFF
few	TRBV7-9	TRBD1	TRBJ1-2	TGTGCCAGCAGCTTGAGAGGGGGCCTCTATGGCTACACCTTC	CASSLRGGLYGYTF
NA	TRBV5-1	TRBD2	TRBJ2-5	TGCGCCAGCAGCTTGAACGGCGGGAGGGTACAAGAGACCCAGTACTTC	CASSLNGGRVQETQYF
few	TRBV15	NA	TRBJ1-4	TGTGCCACCAGCAGAGATAACTTTCGATCGGAGAATGAAAAACTGTTTTTT	CATSRDNFRSENEKLFF
NA	TRBV5-1	NA	TRBJ2-2	TGCGCCAGCAGTCTCACCCAGGGTTCCGGGGAGCTGTTTTTT	CASSLTQGSGELFF
few	TRBV18	NA	TRBJ2-7	TGTGCCAGCTCACCAGGGCCCAATTCCGAGCAGTACTTC	CASSPGPNSEQYF
NA	TRBV29-1	NA	TRBJ2-1	TGCAGCGTTGAAGGAGGGGAGGTGAATGAGCAGTTCTTC	CSVEGGEVNEQFF
NA	TRBV6-6	NA	TRBJ2-1	TGTGCCAGCAAGAGTAGCGACTACAATGAGCAGTTCTTC	CASKSSDYNEQFF
NA	TRBV6-6	NA	TRBJ2-7	TGTGCCAGCAGTTACGGGGTCGAGCGGAACAAATACGAGCAGTACTTC	CASSYGVERNKYEQYF
NA	TRBV7-9	NA	TRBJ2-1	TGTGCCAGCAGCATGCAGTATGAGCAGTTCTTC	CASSMQYEQFF
NA	TRBV7-9	NA	TRBJ2-7	TGTGCCAGCACCACTTCTAGCTACGAGCAGTACTTC	CASTTSSYEQYF
NA	TRBV11-2	TRBD1	TRBJ1-2	TGTGCCAGCAGCTTAGGCCGGGACAGGGGCGGGGGCTACACCTTC	CASSLGRDRGGGYTF
few	TRBV28	TRBD1	TRBJ1-2	TGTGCCAGCAGCTTCCTATGGGACAGGGCAAACTATGGCTACACCTTC	CASSFLWDRANYGYTF
NA	TRBV5-1	TRBD1	TRBJ2-4	TGCGCCAGCAGAAGGGACAGGGCAGCCAAAAACATTCAGTACTTC	CASRRDRAAKNIQYF
NA	TRBV5-6	NA	TRBJ2-7	TGTGCCAGCAGCTTTCAATACGAGCAGTACTTC	CASSFQYEQYF
NA	TRBV25-1	TRBD1	TRBJ1-5	TGTGCCAGCAGCGAACAGGGGTTGGGGCAGCCCCAGCATTTT	CASSEQGLGQPQHF
few	TRBV7-9	TRBD2	TRBJ2-1	TGTGCCAGCAGATGGACTAGCGGGAGTAACAATGAGCAGTTCTTC	CASRWTSGSNNEQFF
few	TRBV7-9	NA	TRBJ2-7	TGTGCCAGCAGCGCGCAGGGCTACGAGCAGTACTTC	CASSAQGYEQYF
NA	TRBV11-2	TRBD2	TRBJ2-1	TGTGCCAGCAGCCCTTCCGGGCGGGGGGCCTACAATGAGCAGTTCTTC	CASSPSGRGAYNEQFF
NA	TRBV6-6	TRBD1	TRBJ2-4	TGTGCCAGCAGTGCACCGGGACAGGGAAACATTCAGTACTTC	CASSAPGQGNIQYF
few	TRBV5-1	TRBD2	TRBJ2-1	TGCGCCAGCAGCGACGTCCTAGCGGGAGGTCGCGGGGAGCAGTTCTTC	CASSDVLAGGRGEQFF
few	TRBV16	TRBD1	TRBJ2-3	TGTGCCAGCAGCCCACAGGGGACAGATACGCAGTATTTT	CASSPQGTDTQYF
few	TRBV6-1	TRBD1	TRBJ2-1	TGTGCCGCGGCCGGGACAGGTATTATGGATGAGCAGTTCTTC	CAAAGTGIMDEQFF
few	TRBV7-8	NA	TRBJ2-7	TGTGCCAGCAGCTTAGGACAGAACTACGAGCAGTACTTC	CASSLGQNYEQYF
NA	TRBV29-1	NA	TRBJ1-1	TGCAGCTTCCGGGACTTCGCTGGCCCTGAAGCTTTCTTT	CSFRDFAGPEAFF
NA	TRBV7-2	NA	TRBJ2-3	TGTGCCAGCAGCCAGCGAGTGGGAGATACGCAGTATTTT	CASSQRVGDTQYF
few	TRBV18	NA	TRBJ1-4	TGTGCCAGCTCACGGTTAAGCAATGAAAAACTGTTTTTT	CASSRLSNEKLFF
NA	TRBV2	NA	TRBJ1-5	TGTGCCAGCAGTGAAAGGGTTCGACAGGGCAATCAGCCCCAGCATTTT	CASSERVRQGNQPQHF
NA	TRBV7-2	NA	TRBJ2-1	TGTGCCAGCAGCTTAGTGGCAGAAAATGAGCAGTTCTTC	CASSLVAENEQFF
NA	TRBV2	TRBD2	TRBJ2-7	TGTGCCAGCGCGGCTAGCGGGACCCCCTACGAGCAGTACTTC	CASAASGTPYEQYF
few	TRBV25-1	TRBD2	TRBJ2-3	TGTGCCAGCAGTGTTCCTAGCGGGAGGGCAAAAGATACGCAGTATTTT	CASSVPSGRAKDTQYF
few	TRBV30	NA	TRBJ1-1	TGTGCCTGGAGTTTTCTCCCCGTCACTGAAGCTTTCTTT	CAWSFLPVTEAFF
few	TRBV6-6	NA	TRBJ2-3	TGTGCCAGCAGTTACTTAGACTCTAGCACAGATACGCAGTATTTT	CASSYLDSSTDTQYF
few	TRBV4-2	NA	TRBJ2-2	TGTGCCAGCAGCCAAGAAGAGGGGGCCGGGGAGCTGTTTTTT	CASSQEEGAGELFF
NA	TRBV9	NA	TRBJ1-1	TGTGCCAGCAGCTCCTCCCCAGTCATGGAAGCTTTCTTT	CASSSSPVMEAFF
few	TRBV7-9	TRBD2	TRBJ2-1	TGTGCCAGCAGCATTAGCGGGAGTACCTACAATGAGCAGTTCTTC	CASSISGSTYNEQFF
NA	TRBV6-6	NA	TRBJ2-2	TGTGCCAGCAGTTCCCCCGGGACACCTGGAGCCGGGGAGCTGTTTTTT	CASSSPGTPGAGELFF
few	TRBV6-6	NA	TRBJ2-4	TGTGCCAGCAGTTACTCGGCCAACGCTGCCAAAAACATTCAGTACTTC	CASSYSANAAKNIQYF
NA	TRBV18	TRBD1	TRBJ1-2	TGTGCCAGCTCACCGATATCGGACAGGGGAGGTGGCTACACCTTC	CASSPISDRGGGYTF
few	TRBV7-8	TRBD2	TRBJ2-2	TGTGCCAGCAGCCAGACGGGACTAGCGGGAGGGCCCACCGGGGAGCTGTTTTTT	CASSQTGLAGGPTGELFF
few	TRBV6-6	NA	TRBJ2-1	TGTGCCAGCACACAGGAGTACAATGAGCAGTTCTTC	CASTQEYNEQFF
few	TRBV18	NA	TRBJ2-3	TGTGCCAGCTCACCGCCGGGAACTAGCACAGATACGCAGTATTTT	CASSPPGTSTDTQYF
NA	TRBV9	NA	TRBJ2-7	TGTGCCAGCAGCACTAAGCCGGGACTCGAGCAGTACTTC	CASSTKPGLEQYF